This T cell receptor beta chain was obtained from a study of human T cells and chemical hapten exposure. One entry per CDR3 protein results from TCRdb running MiXCR on the RACE reads. The sample records more than 90,000 distinct CDR3 sequences, about 10% being singletons. Regarding time point: patch test 1, 2 weeks after DPC sensitization. Treatment here: therapeutic diphenylcyclopropenone sensitization with weekly scalp DPC. Germline V gene sequence: CDR1 SGHTA, CDR2 FQGTGA. The CDR3 loop spans 14 amino acids. V shed 5 bases, J shed 7 bases, and the junction held 5 bases outside the gene matches. The sample in question was whole blood, obtained in connection with sensitization to the hapten diphenylcyclopropenone (DPC). The receptor was derived from a middle-aged man with alopecia areata. Some clones in this sample may be carry-over from other donors' samples. This chain connects TRBV7-3 to TRBJ2-1; 10 bases fit TRBD2. The CDR3 reads CASSPSGSLNEQFF. For the CDR3, the DNA is TGTGCCAGCAGCCCTAGCGGGAGTCTGAATGAGCAGTTCTTC. Filled out from reference TRBV7-3 and TRBJ2-1, the complete variable domain reads GAGVSQTPSNKVTEKGKYVELRCDPISGHTALYWYRQSLGQGPEFLIYFQGTGAADDSGLPNDRFFAVRPEGSVSTLKIQRTERGDSAVYLCASSPSGSLNEQFFGPGTRLTVL.